This entry lists 25 T cell receptor beta chains sequenced from one sample in a study of T cell clonality in common variable immunodeficiency. Assay used: immunoSEQ multiplex PCR; TCRdb lists only in-frame clones, some missing. Altogether roughly 43,000 clones were found in the sample, and no singletons occur. Sequencing input: peripheral blood mononuclear cells. These receptors all come from a person aged 18 to 69 in good health.

This clone has at least ten counts. The missing CDR3 end, 3 residues past where the read stops, is filled in from the germline J gene. The chain employs TRBV4-1 and TRBJ2-3, with 13 bases matching TRBD2. This CDR3 spans 18 amino acids. Germline V gene data show CDR1 as MGHRA and CDR2 as YSYEKL. V lost 6 bases to trimming and J lost 2 bases; unmatched junction nucleotides: 11. Partial CDR3 DNA: TGCGCCAGCAGAAGAGGTGGACTAGCGGGAGCTTACACAGATACG. Its translation: CASRRGGLAGAYTDT. The whole CDR3 protein is CASRRGGLAGAYTDTQYF.

Ten or more counts support this clone. The sequenced fragment ends 3 residues before the CDR3 boundary, so the rest is inferred from the germline J gene. The chain combines TRBV28 with TRBJ1-6; perhaps TRBD1 as D (5 bases). The CDR3 is 13 residues long. CDR1 MDHEN and CDR2 SYDVKM come from the germline V gene. Trimming took 8 bases from V and 10 from J, leaving 15 bases between them. CDR3 loop: CASQRQLESPLHF. The DNA read from the CDR3 is TGTGCCAGCCAGAGACAGTTGGAATCACCC. The full variable domain, in which reference TRBV28 and TRBJ1-6 provide the parts outside the CDR3, is DVKVTQSSRYLVKRTGEKVFLECVQDMDHENMFWYRQDPGLGLRLIYFSYDVKMKEKGDIPEGYSVSREKKERFSLILESASTNQTSMYLCASQRQLESPLHFGNGTRLTVT.

This clone has a count of ten or more. The read finishes 3 residues shy of the CDR3 end, and the germline J gene is used to complete it. V and J are TRBV4-2 and TRBJ1-3; D unclear. Deletions cut 4 bases from V and 2 bases from J, with 18 bases between. The CDR3 is made up of 17 amino acids. Germline lookup yields CDR1 LGHNA and CDR2 YNFKEQ. The sequenced part of the CDR3 DNA is TGTGCCAGCAGCCGTGAACTTGATTTGGTCGCTGGAAACACC. It codes for CASSRELDLVAGNT. The complete CDR3 protein is CASSRELDLVAGNTIYF.

In this sample, this clone turned up many times. The read ends 3 residues before the CDR3 terminus; that terminus is restored from the germline J gene. V and J are TRBV6-2 or TRBV6-3 and TRBJ2-3; tentatively, D is TRBD1 (6 bases). V shed 4 bases and J shed 0 bases, with 14 bases lying between them. Per germline, CDR1 MNHEY and CDR2 SVGEGT. The CDR3 is 16 amino acids. The covered CDR3 bases are TGTGCCAGCAGTTCAGCGACAGGACCTAGCACAGATACG. It specifies CASSSATGPSTDT. In full, the CDR3 reads CASSSATGPSTDTQYF.

This clone was recorded at least ten times. Read sequence stops 3 residues before the CDR3 end, and the germline J gene provides the missing end. The V call is TRBV6-1, the J call TRBJ2-1; D is possibly TRBD1 (5 bases). The V gene's germline CDR1 is MNHNS and CDR2 SASEGT. V was clipped by 2 bases and J by 7 bases, with 15 bases between them. The CDR3 is made up of 15 amino acids. Partial CDR3 DNA: TGTGCCAGCAGTGAACTAGACAGTTTCCCTAATGAG. Residues: CASSELDSFPNE. The whole CDR3 sequence reads CASSELDSFPNEQFF.

The sample holds many counts of this clone. Coverage ceases 3 residues before the CDR3 finishes, and the germline J gene fills in the end. The chain uses TRBV28 and TRBJ1-2; TRBD1 matches 7 bases. The CDR3 extends over 15 amino acids. Trimming cost V 4 bases and J 0 bases; bases outside gene matches: 5. Germline V CDR1 and CDR2: MDHEN, SYDVKM. The CDR3 protein is CASSSQGEANYGYTF. The covered CDR3 bases are TGTGCCAGCAGTTCCCAGGGGGAAGCTAACTATGGC.

This clone was recorded many times. The sequenced fragment ends 3 residues before the CDR3 boundary, so the rest is inferred from the germline J gene. This chain links TRBV5-1 with TRBJ2-1; tentative D call: TRBD2 (6 bases). This CDR3 has 15 residues. CDR1 and CDR2 from the germline V gene are SGHRS and YFSETQ. V was cut by 4 bases and J by 7 bases, with 18 bases left in between. The CDR3 protein is CASSPKRLDMNEQFF. The part of the CDR3 DNA that was read is TGCGCCAGCAGCCCGAAAAGACTAGACATGAATGAG.

This clone was picked up many times. The CDR3 goes on 3 residues after the read ends, and that part is filled in from the germline J gene. The chain employs TRBV14 and TRBJ1-1; 7 positions match TRBD1. Germline V gene sequence: CDR1 SGHDN, CDR2 FVKESK. The CDR3 totals 13 residues. The sequenced CDR3 bases are TGTGCCAGCAGCCAAGTTTACAGGGGAGAA. Translating it yields CASSQVYRGE. The whole CDR3 protein reads CASSQVYRGEAFF.

This clone was detected ten times or more. The CDR3 sequence: CSARVIQAAPGGYTF. The CDR3 DNA, read in part, is TGCAGTGCTAGAGTTATACAGGCAGCGCCGGGTGGC. The V gene is TRBV20-1, the J gene TRBJ1-2; D perhaps matches TRBD1 (5 bases). The read terminates 3 residues before the CDR3 end, so the remaining end is supplied by the germline J gene. The V gene lost 1 base and the J gene lost 7 bases, with 19 bases spanning the gap. The CDR3 extends over 15 amino acids. Germline V gene lookup returns CDR1 DFQATT and CDR2 SNEGSKA (reference sequence).

This clone was picked up many times. The read ends 3 residues shy of where the CDR3 ends; the end is completed using the germline J gene. V gene TRBV29-1 combines with J gene TRBJ1-1; no clear D. CDR3 length: 14 amino acids. The germline V gene has CDR1 SQVTM and CDR2 ANQGSEA. The V end was cut by 7 bases, the J end by 0 bases, with 15 bases between. The CDR3 bases that were read are TGCAGCGCCCTAAAAAGGGCCCTGAACACTGAA. It specifies CSALKRALNTE. The whole CDR3 reads CSALKRALNTEAFF.

This clone has a count of ten or more. The read ends 3 residues early relative to the CDR3; the germline J gene fills the gap. This sequence joins TRBV20-1 and TRBJ2-3; no definite D call. V was clipped by 3 bases and J by 2 bases, with 6 bases between them. Germline V CDR1 and CDR2: DFQATT, SNEGSKA (reference sequence). This CDR3 has 12 amino acids. CDR3 protein: CSASGYTDTQYF. CDR3 DNA (partial): TGCAGTGCTAGCGGGTACACAGATACG.

Concerning this clone itself: Since a far larger clone is one base different, this is likely a read error. The read is 3 residues too short to cover the CDR3 end, so that end is filled in from the germline J gene. The chain carries TRBV6-2 or TRBV6-3 and TRBJ1-5; 10 bases are a match to TRBD1. Per germline, CDR1 MNHEY and CDR2 SVGEGT. J gave up 9 bases and V 4 bases, and 6 bases lay outside the gene matches. The CDR3 totals 14 residues. The sequenced part of the CDR3 DNA is TGTGCCAGCAGTTTCGACAGGGGGCGCGCGCCC. Its protein product is CASSFDRGRAP. The CDR3 as a whole reads CASSFDRGRAPQHF.

This clone was counted at least ten times. With the read ending 3 residues before the CDR3 end, the germline J gene is used to fill in that end. This sequence joins TRBV2 and TRBJ2-2; TRBD1 might be the D (6 bases). Trimming took 6 bases from V and 2 from J, leaving 10 bases between them. Germline CDR1 and CDR2: SNHLY and FYNNEI. The CDR3 spans 14 residues. The CDR3 loop is CASREDSNTGELFF. The CDR3 DNA, read in part, is TGTGCCAGCAGAGAGGACAGTAACACCGGGGAG.

In its sample, this clone was seen many times. The read terminates 3 residues before the CDR3 end, so the remaining end is supplied by the germline J gene. The chain carries TRBV27 and TRBJ1-4; D uncertain. Between the trimmed V and J ends, which lost 6 bases and 0 bases, there was a span of 14 bases. The CDR3 runs to 16 residues. Germline V gene sequence: CDR1 MNHEY, CDR2 SMNVEV (reference sequence). CDR3 protein: CASRTTSEATNEKLFF. The DNA read from the CDR3 is TGTGCCAGCAGAACCACGTCCGAGGCAACTAATGAAAAA.

This clone was counted at least ten times. The missing CDR3 end, 3 residues past where the read stops, is filled in from the germline J gene. The rearrangement uses TRBV4-1 and TRBJ2-2; 8 bases line up with TRBD2. Unmatched junction bases numbered 10, after V lost 4 bases and J lost 6 bases. The germline V gene has CDR1 MGHRA and CDR2 YSYEKL. CDR3 length: 16 amino acids. CDR3 amino acids: CASSLIAGFSAGELFF. The sequenced CDR3 bases are TGCGCCAGCAGCCTTATAGCGGGGTTTTCTGCCGGGGAG.

This clone was counted at least ten times. The CDR3 end is not reached by the read, which stops 3 residues before it; the germline J gene fills it in. The gene calls are TRBV7-3 and TRBJ2-3; D ambiguous. This CDR3 contains 18 residues. V lost 3 bases and J lost 4, with 23 bases in between. CDR1 is SGHTA and CDR2 is FQGTGA in the germline V gene. CDR3 sequence reads: CASSFTKDSSHYSDTQYF. Incomplete CDR3 DNA: TGTGCCAGCAGCTTTACCAAGGATTCCAGTCACTATTCAGATACG.

As to this clone: A far larger clone is a single base away, which makes a read error likely. The read terminates 3 residues before the CDR3 end, so the remaining end is supplied by the germline J gene. This CDR3 is also generated by other DNA sequences in the sample. The rearrangement uses TRBV19 and TRBJ2-1, with D perhaps matching TRBD2 (6 bases). The CDR3 runs 14 residues. Trimming removed 8 bases at V and 2 bases at J, with 13 bases between. CDR1 and CDR2 (germline): LNHDA, SQIVND (reference sequence). This chain's CDR3 is CASSYSGPYNEQFF. The CDR3 DNA, read in part, is TGTGCCAGTTCATATAGCGGCCCCTACAATGAG.

There are many counts of this clone. CDR3 loop: CASSDSGTGRTGELFF. CDR3 DNA, as far as it was read: TGCGCCAGCAGTGACTCTGGGACAGGGCGCACCGGGGAG. The chain recombines TRBV10-1 with TRBJ2-2; 9 nucleotides agree with TRBD1. The CDR3 end lies 3 residues beyond the end of the read and is filled in from the germline J gene. V shed 3 bases and J 4 bases; nucleotides not matched to a gene: 6. CDR1 and CDR2 from the germline V gene are WNHNN and SYGVQD (reference sequence). CDR3 length: 16 amino acids.

In its sample, this clone was seen many times. From the germline J gene comes the end of the CDR3, since the read stops 3 residues before it. The chain uses TRBV7-9 and TRBJ1-2, with a possible D match to TRBD1 (5 bases). Germline CDR1 is SEHNR and CDR2 is FQNEAQ (reference sequence). Trimming removed 5 bases at V and 5 bases at J, with 12 bases between. CDR3 length: 13 residues. The sequenced part of the CDR3 DNA is TGTGCCAGCAGCCCTGGTGGGGCGTATGGC. Translation: CASSPGGAYG. The full CDR3 sequence reads CASSPGGAYGYTF.

This clone was seen at least ten times. Read data end 3 residues before the CDR3 end; the end is taken from the germline J gene. The chain carries TRBV2 and TRBJ1-5; D ambiguous. The CDR3 extends over 14 amino acids. V was clipped by 4 bases and J by 0 bases, with 7 bases between them. Germline V gene sequence: CDR1 SNHLY, CDR2 FYNNEI. The DNA read from the CDR3 is TGTGCCAGCAGTGCTATAAATAGCAATCAGCCC. Amino acids: CASSAINSNQP. The whole CDR3 protein is CASSAINSNQPQHF.

This clone was seen ten or more times. Read data end 3 residues before the CDR3 end; the end is taken from the germline J gene. The chain joins TRBV5-4 to TRBJ2-1; TRBD1 matches 10 bases. The trim removed 9 bases at V and 2 bases at J, leaving 8 bases unmatched. Looked up from germline, CDR1 is SGHNT and CDR2 is YYREEE (reference sequence). The length of the CDR3 is 15 residues. CDR3 in amino acids: CATYPGQGTYNEQFF. Incomplete CDR3 DNA: TGTGCCACCTACCCGGGACAGGGGACCTACAATGAG.

Ten or more counts support this clone. The DNA read from the CDR3 is TGTGCCAGTAGTGACCGACAGGGGACCTACTCTGGGGCCAACGTC. As protein: CASSDRQGTYSGANV. The whole CDR3 protein is CASSDRQGTYSGANVLTF. The chain is built from TRBV19 and TRBJ2-6, with TRBD1 matching 8 bases. Read coverage stops 3 residues before the CDR3 terminus; the germline J gene supplies the remainder. The CDR3 has 18 amino acids. J gave up 0 bases and V 5 bases, and 9 bases lay outside the gene matches. The germline V gene has CDR1 LNHDA and CDR2 SQIVND (reference sequence).

In its sample, this clone was seen many times. Sequencing ends 3 residues short of the CDR3 end; the germline J gene provides the rest. The rearrangement joins TRBV5-1 to TRBJ2-7, with a tentative D call TRBD2 (6 bases). Trimming cost V 4 bases and J 3 bases, with 14 bases left between them. CDR3 length: 14 amino acids. CDR1 and CDR2 from the germline V gene are SGHRS and YFSETQ. Incomplete CDR3 DNA: TGCGCCAGCAGCCCCAAGGGACTCCTCTACGAG. Protein: CASSPKGLLYE. The CDR3 reads in full as CASSPKGLLYEQYF.

This clone was recorded at least ten times. The read terminates 3 residues ahead of where the CDR3 ends, so the germline J gene completes it. V and J are TRBV7-2 and TRBJ2-3; D might be TRBD1 (6 bases). The length of the CDR3 is 13 residues. Germline V gene sequence: CDR1 SGHTA, CDR2 FQGNSA. Trimming removed 5 bases at V and 4 bases at J, with 10 bases between. CDR3 amino acids: CASSATGSDTQYF. Incomplete CDR3 DNA: TGTGCCAGCAGCGCAACAGGGTCAGATACG.

This clone was found a few times. The read ends 3 residues before the CDR3 terminus; that terminus is restored from the germline J gene. The chain links TRBV20-1 to TRBJ2-7; D gene uncertain. This CDR3 comprises 12 residues. The germline V gene encodes CDR1 DFQATT and CDR2 SNEGSKA (reference sequence). V lost 0 bases to trimming and J lost 5 bases, with 8 bases between them. Incomplete CDR3 DNA: TGCAGTGCTAGAGAGCCGAGCAACGAG. Encoded protein: CSAREPSNE. The whole CDR3 protein is CSAREPSNEQYF.